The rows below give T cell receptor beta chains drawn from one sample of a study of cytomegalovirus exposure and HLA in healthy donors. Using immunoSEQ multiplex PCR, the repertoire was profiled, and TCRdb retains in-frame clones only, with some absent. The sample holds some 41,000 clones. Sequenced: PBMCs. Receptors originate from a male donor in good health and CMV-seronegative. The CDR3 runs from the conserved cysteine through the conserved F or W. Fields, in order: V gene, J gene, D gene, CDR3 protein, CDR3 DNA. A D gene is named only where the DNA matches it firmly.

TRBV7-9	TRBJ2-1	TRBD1	CASSLTGGWYNEQFF	TGTGCCAGCAGCTTGACAGGGGGCTGGTACAATGAGCAGTTCTTC
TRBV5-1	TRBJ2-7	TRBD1	CASSVDRDRYEQYF	TGCGCCAGCAGCGTGGACAGGGACCGCTACGAGCAGTACTTC
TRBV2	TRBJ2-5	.	CAITRRGLETQYF	TGTGCCATAACAAGGAGAGGGTTGGAGACCCAGTACTTC
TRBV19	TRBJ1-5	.	CASSIGGLNQPQHF	TGTGCCAGTAGTATCGGAGGGCTCAATCAGCCCCAGCATTTT
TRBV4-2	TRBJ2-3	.	CASSQVGVRGSTDTQYF	TGTGCCAGCAGCCAAGTCGGGGTACGGGGGAGCACAGATACGCAGTATTTT
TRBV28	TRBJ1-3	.	CASSLGPGGRNTIYF	TGTGCCAGCAGTTTGGGGCCCGGAGGGAGAAACACCATATATTTT
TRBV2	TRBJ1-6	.	CASHFGGANSPLHF	TGTGCCAGCCACTTTGGGGGGGCGAATTCACCCCTCCACTTT
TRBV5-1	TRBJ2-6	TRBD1	CASSPTGGDYSGANVLTF	TGCGCCAGCAGCCCCACAGGGGGTGACTACTCTGGGGCCAACGTCCTGACTTTC
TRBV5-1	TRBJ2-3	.	CASSFLTDTQYF	TGCGCCAGCAGCTTCTTAACAGATACGCAGTATTTT
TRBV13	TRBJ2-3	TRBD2	CASSLPSSGGPGTQYF	TGTGCCAGCAGCTTACCATCTAGCGGGGGGCCCGGTACGCAGTATTTT
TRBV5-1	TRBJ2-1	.	CASSLGAGSAYNEQFF	TGCGCCAGCAGCTTGGGTGCGGGGTCCGCCTACAATGAGCAGTTCTTC
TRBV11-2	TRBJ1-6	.	CASSLDRGTYNSPLHF	TGTGCCAGCAGCTTAGATCGGGGGACCTATAATTCACCCCTCCACTTT
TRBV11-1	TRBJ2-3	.	CASSPYRQGTDTQYF	TGTGCCAGCAGCCCATATCGACAGGGCACAGATACGCAGTATTTT
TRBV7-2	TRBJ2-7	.	CASSLPDTYEQYF	TGTGCCAGCAGCTTACCGGACACCTACGAGCAGTACTTC
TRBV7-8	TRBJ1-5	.	CASRRTVNQPQHF	TGTGCCAGCAGAAGGACAGTGAATCAGCCCCAGCATTTT
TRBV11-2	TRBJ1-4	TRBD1	CASSTGVYGEKLFF	TGTGCCAGCAGCACAGGGGTGTATGGTGAAAAACTGTTTTTT
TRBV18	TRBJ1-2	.	CASSPARDYGYTF	TGTGCCAGCTCACCTGCCAGGGACTATGGCTACACCTTC
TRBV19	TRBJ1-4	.	CASSMDSPNEKLFF	TGTGCCAGTAGTATGGACAGCCCAAATGAAAAACTGTTTTTT
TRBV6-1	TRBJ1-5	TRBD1	CATKQGARQPQHF	TGTGCCACTAAACAGGGGGCGCGTCAGCCCCAGCATTTT
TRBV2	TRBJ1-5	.	CASSDQGIRQPQHF	TGTGCCAGCAGTGACCAGGGGATTCGTCAGCCCCAGCATTTT
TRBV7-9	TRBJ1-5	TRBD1	CASSPHRGGQIGPQHF	TGTGCCAGCAGCCCTCACCGGGGGGGACAGATCGGGCCCCAGCATTTT
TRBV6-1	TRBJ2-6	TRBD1	CASTTGAGANVLTF	TGTGCCAGCACGACAGGGGCTGGGGCCAACGTCCTGACTTTC
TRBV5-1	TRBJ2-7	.	CASSEWAGMNYEQYF	TGCGCCAGCAGCGAATGGGCAGGGATGAACTACGAGCAGTACTTC
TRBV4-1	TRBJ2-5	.	CASSQLGSQETQYF	TGCGCCAGCAGCCAACTTGGCTCCCAAGAGACCCAGTACTTC
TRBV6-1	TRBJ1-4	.	CASSETAGYEKLFF	TGTGCCAGCAGTGAAACGGCAGGCTATGAAAAACTGTTTTTT
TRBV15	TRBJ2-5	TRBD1	CATSGRIRDSQETQYF	TGTGCCACCAGCGGCCGAATAAGGGACAGCCAAGAGACCCAGTACTTC
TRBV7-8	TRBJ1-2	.	CASSLGGEYGYTF	TGTGCCAGCAGCTTGGGGGGGGAGTATGGCTACACCTTC
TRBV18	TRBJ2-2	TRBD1	CASSPIPGQGASGELFF	TGTGCCAGCTCACCCATTCCGGGACAGGGGGCGTCGGGGGAGCTGTTTTTT
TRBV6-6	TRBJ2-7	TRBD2	CASSTLADRYEQYF	TGTGCCAGCAGCACCCTAGCGGACCGCTACGAGCAGTACTTC
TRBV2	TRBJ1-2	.	CASSGGGSYGYTF	TGTGCCAGCAGCGGGGGGGGGTCCTATGGCTACACCTTC
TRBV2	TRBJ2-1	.	CARQNPYNEQFF	TGTGCCAGACAGAACCCGTACAATGAGCAGTTCTTC
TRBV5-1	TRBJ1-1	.	CASRYVGGIRTEAFF	TGCGCCAGCAGGTACGTCGGGGGAATTCGCACTGAAGCTTTCTTT
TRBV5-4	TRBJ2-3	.	CASSLETADTQYF	TGTGCCAGCAGCCTGGAGACAGCCGATACGCAGTATTTT
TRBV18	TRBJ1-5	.	CASSDGEGYQPQHF	TGTGCCAGCTCGGACGGGGAGGGCTATCAGCCCCAGCATTTT
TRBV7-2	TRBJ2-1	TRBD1	CASSSGQGTVF	TGTGCCAGCAGCTCCGGACAGGGAACGGTCTTC
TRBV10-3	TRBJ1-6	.	CAISESNFGGQSLHF	TGTGCCATCAGTGAGTCGAATTTTGGTGGCCAGTCCCTCCACTTT
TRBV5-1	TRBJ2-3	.	CATRQAASTDTQYF	TGCGCCACCCGGCAGGCTGCGAGCACAGATACGCAGTATTTT
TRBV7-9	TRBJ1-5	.	CASSLTGGGSNQPQHF	TGTGCCAGCAGCTTGACTGGGGGAGGAAGCAATCAGCCCCAGCATTTT
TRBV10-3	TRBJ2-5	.	CAISELGRVKETQYF	TGTGCCATCAGTGAATTGGGCAGGGTGAAGGAGACCCAGTACTTC
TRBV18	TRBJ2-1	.	CASSPPRTAYNEQFF	TGTGCCAGCTCACCGCCGAGGACAGCCTACAATGAGCAGTTCTTC
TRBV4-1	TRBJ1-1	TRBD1	CASSLIRDSTEAFF	TGCGCCAGCAGCCTTATCCGGGACAGCACTGAAGCTTTCTTT
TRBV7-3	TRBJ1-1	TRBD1	CASSSQGVTEAFF	TGTGCCAGCAGCTCCCAGGGGGTCACTGAAGCTTTCTTT
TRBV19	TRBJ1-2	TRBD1	CASSTQRQGASNYGYTF	TGTGCCAGTAGTACCCAGCGGCAGGGGGCTTCTAACTATGGCTACACCTTC
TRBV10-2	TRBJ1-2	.	CASTDPLAHGYTF	TGCGCCAGCACTGATCCCTTGGCCCATGGCTACACCTTC
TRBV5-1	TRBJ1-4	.	CASSLGGGGKLFF	TGCGCCAGCAGCTTGGGAGGTGGAGGAAAACTGTTTTTT
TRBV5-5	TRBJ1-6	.	CASSLPLRDYTLHF	TGTGCCAGCAGCTTGCCGCTTCGGGATTACACCCTCCACTTT
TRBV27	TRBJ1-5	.	CASSLGAGLNSNQPQHF	TGTGCCAGCAGTTTGGGAGCGGGGTTGAATAGCAATCAGCCCCAGCATTTT
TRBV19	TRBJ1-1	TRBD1	CASSSLGTGLPKAFF	TGTGCCAGTAGTTCCCTGGGGACAGGACTTCCAAAAGCTTTCTTT
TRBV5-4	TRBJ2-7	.	CASSLASSAGQVVYEQYF	TGTGCCAGCAGCTTGGCTAGTTCAGCGGGACAGGTAGTCTACGAGCAGTACTTC